This TCR beta chain emerged from a study of cytotoxic CD8 clonotypes in ibrutinib-treated CLL. Study-level results: At baseline, clonality was higher than in age-matched healthy donors and correlated with CD8+ counts.

Comment on this clone: The antigen remains unidentified.

The CDR3 is made up of 14 amino acids. Germline values: CDR1 SNHLY, CDR2 FYNNEI. V lost 9 bases to trimming and J lost 0 bases, with 9 bases between them. Clones were sequenced by immunoSEQ multiplex PCR, and TCRdb holds only the in-frame ones, with some missing. Of 200,000 to 250,000 clones in the sample, roughly 77% were seen once. This receptor was taken from a human donor with chronic lymphocytic leukemia. The chain recombines TRBV2 with TRBJ1-6; D call uncertain. Here the sequenced sample was PBMCs, taken after 12 months of ibrutinib treatment. As DNA, the CDR3 is TGTGCCAGTCTAGGGCTCTCCTATAATTCACCCCTCCACTTT. This gives the protein CASLGLSYNSPLHF. Drawing the rest from reference TRBV2 and TRBJ1-6, the complete variable domain is EPEVTQTPSHQVTQMGQEVILRCVPISNHLYFYWYRQILGQKVEFLVSFYNNEISEKSEIFDDQFSVERPDGSNFTLKIRSTKLEDSAMYFCASLGLSYNSPLHFGNGTRLTVT.